Presented here are 9 T cell receptor beta chains from one specimen sequenced in a study of blood T cell repertoires in COVID-19. Generated by immunoSEQ multiplex PCR, the TCRdb table keeps only in-frame clones and is missing some. The sample has roughly 250,000 clones, roughly 80% seen once. Sequenced input: peripheral blood. The receptors were gathered from a person aged 65-85 years with COVID-19, enrolled during active disease.

The chain links TRBV6-5 to TRBJ2-7; D is unclear. In germline, CDR1 is MNHEY, CDR2 SVGAGI. The CDR3 is 15 amino acids. Trimming cost V 4 bases and J 4 bases, with 17 bases left between them. Here the CDR3 DNA reads TGTGCCAGCAGTTCCCCCCGGCGGAACGCTTACGAGCAGTACTTC. Amino acids: CASSSPRRNAYEQYF.

The chain carries TRBV5-5 and TRBJ2-3; tentatively, D is TRBD2 (6 bases). Germline loops: CDR1 SGHKS, CDR2 YYEKEE (reference sequence). The CDR3 covers 16 residues. With 2 bases removed from V and 0 bases from J, the gap between germline ends came to 13 bases. CDR3 residues: CASSFYGGSSTDTQYF. The CDR3 DNA reads TGTGCCAGCAGCTTTTACGGGGGTTCGAGCACAGATACGCAGTATTTT.

This chain links TRBV19 with TRBJ2-4, with a weak D call TRBD1 (6 bases). The V gene lost 5 bases and the J gene lost 7 bases, with 9 bases spanning the gap. From germline, CDR1 is LNHDA and CDR2 SQIVND (reference sequence). The CDR3 length is 12 residues. CDR3 residues: CASSEQGNIQYF. CDR3 nucleotides: TGTGCCAGTAGTGAGCAGGGGAACATTCAGTACTTC.

This chain joins TRBV7-8 and TRBJ1-4; 8 bases are a match to TRBD1. The CDR3 extends over 15 amino acids. J was trimmed by 0 bases and V by 7 bases; bases with no gene match: 4. The germline CDR1 and CDR2 sequences are SGHVS and FQNEAQ. In DNA, the CDR3 is TGTGCCAGCACACCGGACAGGGCAACTAATGAAAAACTGTTTTTT. Translation gives CASTPDRATNEKLFF.

The chain employs TRBV27 and TRBJ1-1; D call uncertain. The CDR3 is 13 amino acids. Germline V lookup: CDR1 MNHEY, CDR2 SMNVEV (reference sequence). Between the trimmed V and J ends, which lost 6 bases and 7 bases, there was a span of 15 bases. This chain's CDR3 is CASSPTGSGEAFF. DNA of the CDR3: TGTGCCAGCAGCCCGACGGGGTCTGGTGAAGCTTTCTTT.

V is TRBV29-1 and J is TRBJ2-3; 8 positions match TRBD1. This CDR3 region has 12 residues. Per the germline V gene, CDR1 is SQVTM and CDR2 is ANQGSEA. V trimming: 8 bases; J trimming: 7 bases; junction bases outside the gene matches: 8. The CDR3 here is CSIGQGPNTQYF. The CDR3 bases are TGCAGCATTGGACAGGGTCCAAATACGCAGTATTTT.

V usage is TRBV29-1 and J usage is TRBJ2-3; 7 bases match TRBD2. The germline gives CDR1 SQVTM, CDR2 ANQGSEA. CDR3 length equals 15 residues. V shed 6 bases, J shed 6 bases, and the junction held 15 bases outside the gene matches. CDR3 sequence (DNA): TGCAGCGTCCTATCTTGGGACTATAGTCAGGATACGCAGTATTTT. It yields the protein CSVLSWDYSQDTQYF.

The count of this clone is one. V and J are TRBV3-1 (or the pseudogene TRBV3-2) and TRBJ2-1; TRBD2 agrees at 11 bases. Looked up from germline, CDR1 is LGHDT and CDR2 is YNNKEL (reference sequence). The CDR3 spans 16 residues. Trimming at V came to 1 base and at J to 4 bases, leaving 3 bases not matched to a gene. CDR3 sequence: CASSQVRTSGYNEQFF. In DNA form, the CDR3 reads TGTGCCAGCAGCCAAGTTCGGACTAGCGGGTACAATGAGCAGTTCTTC.

The CDR3 coding sequence is TGTGCCAGCGACTCGGGACAGCCCTTCGATGGCTACACCTTC. It specifies CASDSGQPFDGYTF. The chain couples TRBV28 to TRBJ1-2, with 7 nucleotides matching TRBD1. J lost 6 bases, V lost 8 bases, and 12 bases had no gene match. From germline, CDR1 is MDHEN and CDR2 SYDVKM. CDR3 size: 14 residues.